These T cell receptor beta chains were read from a single sample in a study of blood T cell repertoires in COVID-19. Here immunoSEQ multiplex PCR was the method, and the copy in TCRdb shows in-frame clones only, minus some. Found here are roughly 500,000 clones, roughly 89% of them singletons; the top ten hold around 0.95%. The sample taken for sequencing was peripheral blood. All receptors come from a man between 18 and 35 years old with COVID-19, enrolled during active disease. The CDR3 runs from the conserved cysteine through the conserved F or W. A D gene is named only where the DNA matches it firmly. The listing skips clone size in some rows; elsewhere it reads once, few, many or a size class.

d_gene: TRBD1
j_gene: TRBJ1-5
abundance: NA
v_gene: TRBV4-1
CDR3aa: CASSPQGDYSNQPQHF
CDR3nt: TGCGCCAGCAGCCCTCAGGGGGATTATAGCAATCAGCCCCAGCATTTT

d_gene: NA
j_gene: TRBJ1-1
abundance: NA
v_gene: TRBV12-3/TRBV12-4
CDR3aa: CASGGALNTEAFF
CDR3nt: TGTGCCAGCGGTGGGGCCTTGAACACTGAAGCTTTCTTT

d_gene: TRBD1
j_gene: TRBJ1-2
abundance: NA
v_gene: TRBV11-2
CDR3aa: CASSYSGTGGFYGYTF
CDR3nt: TGTGCCAGCAGCTACTCCGGGACAGGAGGTTTCTATGGCTACACCTTC

d_gene: NA
j_gene: TRBJ2-5
abundance: NA
v_gene: TRBV5-1
CDR3aa: CASSLFSPQETQYF
CDR3nt: TGCGCCAGCAGCTTGTTCAGTCCCCAAGAGACCCAGTACTTC

d_gene: TRBD2
j_gene: TRBJ2-7
abundance: NA
v_gene: TRBV2
CDR3aa: CASSRTSGTLGEQYF
CDR3nt: TGTGCCAGCAGCCGGACTAGCGGTACTCTTGGGGAGCAGTACTTC

d_gene: NA
j_gene: TRBJ2-3
abundance: NA
v_gene: TRBV19
CDR3aa: CASSVYRAISTDTQYF
CDR3nt: TGTGCCAGTAGTGTTTACAGGGCCATATCCACAGATACGCAGTATTTT

d_gene: NA
j_gene: TRBJ2-2
abundance: NA
v_gene: TRBV12-3/TRBV12-4
CDR3aa: CASSFSGGELFF
CDR3nt: TGTGCCAGCAGTTTTTCCGGCGGGGAGCTGTTTTTT

d_gene: NA
j_gene: TRBJ1-2
abundance: once
v_gene: TRBV11-2
CDR3aa: CASSPPFYGYTF
CDR3nt: TGTGCCAGCAGCCCCCCCTTCTATGGCTACACCTTC

d_gene: NA
j_gene: TRBJ2-7
abundance: NA
v_gene: TRBV15
CDR3aa: CATSREGQSSYEQYF
CDR3nt: TGTGCCACCAGCAGAGAGGGCCAGAGCTCCTACGAGCAGTACTTC

d_gene: NA
j_gene: TRBJ1-6
abundance: NA
v_gene: TRBV10-3
CDR3aa: CAISESYSGQTSPLHF
CDR3nt: TGTGCCATCAGTGAATCCTATTCCGGACAGACTTCACCCCTCCACTTT

d_gene: TRBD1
j_gene: TRBJ1-1
abundance: NA
v_gene: TRBV19
CDR3aa: CASSSRGQGARNTEAFF
CDR3nt: TGTGCCAGTAGTTCCCGCGGACAGGGGGCAAGGAACACTGAAGCTTTCTTT

d_gene: TRBD2
j_gene: TRBJ2-3
abundance: once
v_gene: TRBV5-1
CDR3aa: CASSSQGGTDTQYF
CDR3nt: TGCGCCAGCAGCTCCCAGGGAGGGACAGATACGCAGTATTTT

d_gene: NA
j_gene: TRBJ1-5
abundance: few
v_gene: TRBV4-1
CDR3aa: CASSQDLVAGSNQPQHF
CDR3nt: TGCGCCAGCAGCCAAGATCTAGTGGCTGGGAGCAATCAGCCCCAGCATTTT

d_gene: NA
j_gene: TRBJ2-2
abundance: NA
v_gene: TRBV5-1
CDR3aa: CASSYGGQGRAGELFF
CDR3nt: TGCGCCAGCAGCTATGGCGGCCAGGGCCGGGCCGGGGAGCTGTTTTTT

d_gene: TRBD2
j_gene: TRBJ2-2
abundance: NA
v_gene: TRBV5-1
CDR3aa: CASSFTSGRNTGELFF
CDR3nt: TGCGCCAGCAGCTTTACTAGCGGGAGAAACACCGGGGAGCTGTTTTTT

d_gene: TRBD2
j_gene: TRBJ2-7
abundance: NA
v_gene: TRBV24-1
CDR3aa: CATSDKRSSGRGGHEQYF
CDR3nt: TGTGCCACCAGTGATAAGCGGTCTAGCGGGAGGGGAGGCCACGAGCAGTACTTC

d_gene: NA
j_gene: TRBJ1-3
abundance: NA
v_gene: TRBV5-4
CDR3aa: CASSLVGAPSGNTIYF
CDR3nt: TGTGCCAGCAGCTTGGTTGGGGCTCCCTCTGGAAACACCATATATTTT

d_gene: NA
j_gene: TRBJ2-2
abundance: NA
v_gene: TRBV24-1
CDR3aa: CATSDHWGELFF
CDR3nt: TGTGCCACCAGTGATCACTGGGGGGAGCTGTTTTTT

d_gene: TRBD2
j_gene: TRBJ2-7
abundance: NA
v_gene: TRBV2
CDR3aa: CASKAGGPSYHEQYF
CDR3nt: TGTGCCAGCAAAGCGGGAGGGCCCTCTTACCACGAGCAGTACTTC

d_gene: TRBD2
j_gene: TRBJ2-1
abundance: NA
v_gene: TRBV2
CDR3aa: CASRISGSRYNEQFF
CDR3nt: TGTGCCAGCAGGATTAGCGGGAGCCGGTACAATGAGCAGTTCTTC

d_gene: NA
j_gene: TRBJ2-1
abundance: NA
v_gene: TRBV7-9
CDR3aa: CASSLVRTATYNEQFF
CDR3nt: TGTGCCAGCAGCCTGGTTAGGACAGCCACCTACAATGAGCAGTTCTTC

d_gene: NA
j_gene: TRBJ2-1
abundance: NA
v_gene: TRBV12-3/TRBV12-4
CDR3aa: CASSFQREQFF
CDR3nt: TGTGCCAGCAGTTTCCAGCGGGAGCAGTTCTTC

d_gene: TRBD2
j_gene: TRBJ2-7
abundance: NA
v_gene: TRBV27
CDR3aa: CASSTRTSGKGYEQYF
CDR3nt: TGTGCCAGCAGTACCCGGACTAGCGGGAAAGGCTACGAGCAGTACTTC

d_gene: TRBD1
j_gene: TRBJ1-1
abundance: NA
v_gene: TRBV19
CDR3aa: CASSNRGRNTEAFF
CDR3nt: TGTGCCAGTAGCAACAGGGGCCGGAACACTGAAGCTTTCTTT

d_gene: NA
j_gene: TRBJ2-7
abundance: NA
v_gene: TRBV7-9
CDR3aa: CASSLAGPSYEQYF
CDR3nt: TGTGCCAGCAGCTTAGCGGGGCCCTCCTACGAGCAGTACTTC

d_gene: NA
j_gene: TRBJ1-3
abundance: few
v_gene: TRBV5-6
CDR3aa: CASSLVGDSGNTIYF
CDR3nt: TGTGCCAGCAGCTTGGTCGGGGACTCTGGAAACACCATATATTTT

d_gene: NA
j_gene: TRBJ1-1
abundance: NA
v_gene: TRBV29-1
CDR3aa: CSVESRVADTEAFF
CDR3nt: TGCAGCGTTGAGTCCCGGGTCGCCGACACTGAAGCTTTCTTT

d_gene: NA
j_gene: TRBJ2-5
abundance: once
v_gene: TRBV12-3/TRBV12-4
CDR3aa: CASSQGGGKTQYF
CDR3nt: TGTGCCAGCAGTCAGGGTGGGGGGAAGACCCAGTACTTC

d_gene: NA
j_gene: TRBJ2-7
abundance: NA
v_gene: TRBV4-1
CDR3aa: CASSRGGTEAYEQYF
CDR3nt: TGCGCCAGCAGCCGAGGCGGGACCGAGGCATACGAGCAGTACTTC

d_gene: NA
j_gene: TRBJ1-6
abundance: few
v_gene: TRBV15
CDR3aa: CATSRDLGHNSPLHF
CDR3nt: TGTGCCACCAGCAGAGATCTAGGACACAATTCACCCCTCCACTTT

d_gene: NA
j_gene: TRBJ1-2
abundance: NA
v_gene: TRBV7-9
CDR3aa: CASSLGSGDYGYTF
CDR3nt: TGTGCCAGCAGCTTAGGATCGGGAGACTATGGCTACACCTTC

d_gene: NA
j_gene: TRBJ2-7
abundance: NA
v_gene: TRBV10-3
CDR3aa: CAISEGQGYEQYF
CDR3nt: TGTGCCATCAGTGAGGGGCAGGGCTACGAGCAGTACTTC

d_gene: TRBD1
j_gene: TRBJ2-1
abundance: NA
v_gene: TRBV15
CDR3aa: CATSRPGTGSHEQFF
CDR3nt: TGTGCCACCAGCCGTCCCGGGACAGGATCCCATGAGCAGTTCTTC

d_gene: TRBD2
j_gene: TRBJ2-3
abundance: NA
v_gene: TRBV20-1
CDR3aa: CSASGLAGVVDTQYF
CDR3nt: TGCAGTGCTAGTGGACTAGCGGGAGTTGTTGATACGCAGTATTTT

d_gene: TRBD2
j_gene: TRBJ2-1
abundance: NA
v_gene: TRBV5-1
CDR3aa: CASSLGLAGGHEQFF
CDR3nt: TGCGCCAGCAGCTTGGGGTTAGCGGGAGGGCATGAGCAGTTCTTC

d_gene: NA
j_gene: TRBJ2-7
abundance: NA
v_gene: TRBV19
CDR3aa: CASSPELVGGLYEQYF
CDR3nt: TGTGCCAGTAGTCCGGAGTTGGTGGGAGGTCTCTACGAGCAGTACTTC

d_gene: TRBD2
j_gene: TRBJ2-7
abundance: NA
v_gene: TRBV18
CDR3aa: CASSLGGLPEQYF
CDR3nt: TGTGCCAGCTCGCTCGGGGGGTTACCGGAGCAGTACTTC

d_gene: TRBD2
j_gene: TRBJ2-7
abundance: few
v_gene: TRBV9
CDR3aa: CASSVAGGSSYEQYF
CDR3nt: TGTGCCAGCAGCGTAGCGGGCGGGAGCTCCTACGAGCAGTACTTC

d_gene: NA
j_gene: TRBJ1-1
abundance: NA
v_gene: TRBV11-2
CDR3aa: CASSPGAWMNTEAFF
CDR3nt: TGTGCCAGCAGCCCAGGGGCGTGGATGAACACTGAAGCTTTCTTT

d_gene: TRBD1
j_gene: TRBJ1-1
abundance: NA
v_gene: TRBV5-4
CDR3aa: CASRISGQVNTEAFF
CDR3nt: TGTGCCAGCAGGATTTCGGGACAGGTGAACACTGAAGCTTTCTTT

d_gene: TRBD1
j_gene: TRBJ1-6
abundance: NA
v_gene: TRBV9
CDR3aa: CASSSAGGASPLHF
CDR3nt: TGTGCCAGCAGCTCCGCAGGGGGCGCGTCACCCCTCCACTTT

d_gene: TRBD1
j_gene: TRBJ1-6
abundance: NA
v_gene: TRBV2
CDR3aa: CASSLLVPGQASYNSPLHF
CDR3nt: TGTGCCAGCAGTCTATTAGTACCGGGACAGGCCTCCTATAATTCACCCCTCCACTTT

d_gene: NA
j_gene: TRBJ1-2
abundance: NA
v_gene: TRBV2
CDR3aa: CASSENRGNLYGYTF
CDR3nt: TGTGCCAGCAGTGAAAATCGGGGGAACCTCTATGGCTACACCTTC

d_gene: NA
j_gene: TRBJ1-1
abundance: once
v_gene: TRBV27
CDR3aa: CASSLETGTEAFF
CDR3nt: TGTGCCAGCAGTTTGGAGACGGGGACTGAAGCTTTCTTT

d_gene: NA
j_gene: TRBJ2-2
abundance: NA
v_gene: TRBV6-5
CDR3aa: CASRRLANTGELFF
CDR3nt: TGTGCCAGCAGGAGACTAGCGAACACCGGGGAGCTGTTTTTT

d_gene: NA
j_gene: TRBJ2-7
abundance: NA
v_gene: TRBV18
CDR3aa: CASSHAGSGSYEQYF
CDR3nt: TGTGCCAGCTCACACGCCGGGAGCGGATCCTACGAGCAGTACTTC

d_gene: NA
j_gene: TRBJ1-1
abundance: NA
v_gene: TRBV5-5
CDR3aa: CASSLDVVNTEAFF
CDR3nt: TGTGCCAGCAGCTTGGATGTCGTAAACACTGAAGCTTTCTTT

d_gene: NA
j_gene: TRBJ2-3
abundance: NA
v_gene: TRBV5-1
CDR3aa: CASSPLGGPRTDTQYF
CDR3nt: TGCGCCAGCAGCCCGCTAGGAGGGCCTCGCACAGATACGCAGTATTTT

d_gene: NA
j_gene: TRBJ2-7
abundance: NA
v_gene: TRBV6-5
CDR3aa: CASRRGPDEQYF
CDR3nt: TGTGCCAGCAGGCGGGGCCCAGACGAGCAGTACTTC

d_gene: TRBD2
j_gene: TRBJ2-1
abundance: NA
v_gene: TRBV9
CDR3aa: CASSVGSGATKYNEQFF
CDR3nt: TGTGCCAGCAGCGTGGGTAGCGGGGCGACAAAGTACAATGAGCAGTTCTTC

d_gene: NA
j_gene: TRBJ2-5
abundance: NA
v_gene: TRBV29-1
CDR3aa: CSTETRYAETQYF
CDR3nt: TGCAGCACTGAAACCCGGTATGCAGAGACCCAGTACTTC

d_gene: TRBD2
j_gene: TRBJ2-2
abundance: NA
v_gene: TRBV7-8
CDR3aa: CASSLFGGSGTGELFF
CDR3nt: TGTGCCAGCAGCTTATTTGGCGGGAGTGGCACCGGGGAGCTGTTTTTT

d_gene: NA
j_gene: TRBJ2-2
abundance: once
v_gene: TRBV2
CDR3aa: CASSEPSGNTGELFF
CDR3nt: TGTGCCAGCAGTGAACCCAGCGGGAACACCGGGGAGCTGTTTTTT

d_gene: TRBD1
j_gene: TRBJ2-2
abundance: NA
v_gene: TRBV6-5
CDR3aa: CASRTGGQHTGELFF
CDR3nt: TGTGCCAGCAGGACAGGGGGACAGCACACCGGGGAGCTGTTTTTT

d_gene: TRBD1
j_gene: TRBJ1-1
abundance: once
v_gene: TRBV19
CDR3aa: CASRFRGQGLNTEAFF
CDR3nt: TGTGCCAGTAGGTTCCGGGGACAGGGATTGAACACTGAAGCTTTCTTT